This record looks at one T cell receptor (beta chain) sequence and its context. What it binds is not known. V lost 5 bases to trimming and J lost 10 bases, with 15 bases between them. CDR1 and CDR2 (germline): MDHEN, SYDVKM. The CDR3 consists of 14 residues. The data are from a study of cytomegalovirus exposure and HLA in healthy donors. Study-wide results and limits: Sequences of the TCR beta chain were said to predict the HLA-A and HLA-B alleles of most subjects accurately.

PCR used 60 Vbeta primers and 13 Jbeta primers. TCRdb keeps only in-frame clones here, not all; method: immunoSEQ multiplex PCR. Here the sample spans roughly 150,000 clones, 70% to 80% being singletons. Donors showed nominal health when sampled, although they likely had unrecorded immune exposures. The receptor was isolated from a woman in her thirties or forties in good health and CMV-seronegative. Sequencing was performed on PBMCs. This chain connects TRBV28 to TRBJ1-6, with D maybe TRBD1 (6 bases). The CDR3 nucleotides are TGTGCCAGCAGTCCCCACAGGGTTCCCTCACCCCTCCACTTT. It encodes CASSPHRVPSPLHF.